The entry below describes one T cell receptor beta chain. Which antigen it targets is not known. No base quality information exists; no much larger clone differs at one position. This specimen belongs to a study of cytomegalovirus exposure and HLA in healthy donors (dated by TCRdb to 2017 to 2019). About the investigation overall: An earlier analysis of about 530 of the donors reported roughly 300 Gb of sequence data and 95 million to 120 million unique TCR beta sequences obtained from roughly 170 million T cells. An early release covering 500 to 750 HLA-typed donors comprised roughly 300 gigabases of sequencing data and approximately 80 million unique TCR sequences. The genetic ancestry cluster associated with self-reported Caucasian donors included roughly 84% of the approximately 400 genotyped donors. The study aimed to test whether signatures of past pathogen exposure could be identified by cataloging public T cell receptors. Using immunosequencing, the study profiled T cell repertoires from fewer than 850 subjects and related those repertoires to cytomegalovirus serostatus. A separate validation cohort of some 130 different subjects was used in addition to the roughly 620-subject first cohort. The study combined high-throughput TCR immunosequencing, statistical association of individual TCRs with disease status, and machine learning to predict cytomegalovirus infection status. A later analysis re-analyzed previously published TCR beta repertoires from about 600 donors and added high-resolution HLA genotyping to study TCR occurrence patterns. In the later analysis, no new phenotypic data were used to find candidate immune exposures; instead, reliance was placed on TCR beta sequences and their occurrence across donors. An earlier analysis of some 500 of the donors applied high-throughput TCR beta sequencing to assess whether each TCR beta V gene segment acted as functional or pseudogenic. Alongside the repertoire data, information on donor age, sex, ethnicity and CMV serostatus was compiled. A later genetic analysis used genome-wide SNP genotypes for about three fifths of the 666 donors, treating that subset as a discovery cohort. All discovery cohort repertoires had been generated on a single sequencing platform. HLA typing included class I and class II loci at four-digit resolution. The number of donors typed differed by locus, with roughly 629-640 for A, B, C, DRB1 and DQB1, around 520 for DQA1, approximately 570 for DPA1, and some 470 for DPB1. Several DR-DQ haplotypes were handled as single units for association and clustering because linkage in the cohort was strong. On average, about 240,000 unique TCR beta nucleotide sequences were sequenced per donor among 398 genotyped donors of the cohort, with approximately 18% of those sequences being non-productive. The paper as a whole reports these results and caveats: When HLA alleles, especially DR and DQ, strongly co-occurred, attributing TCR associations to individual alleles was difficult. Some IMGT-functional V segments, including TRBV6-2 and TRBV6-3, could not be distinguished by the 87-base-pair reads and were therefore excluded. A few of the identified cytomegalovirus-associated TCR beta chains were confirmed in vitro to be specific for cytomegalovirus antigens. While some public TCRs were present in many individuals, most TCR sequences turned up only very rarely across donors. In a later analysis, HLA-associated TCR beta chains were found to be more clonally expanded and to have lower generation probabilities than equally common non-associated chains. In a later analysis, most CMV-associated TCR beta chains were found to appear HLA-restricted, with HLA associations seemingly driven largely by CMV exposure. Presence/absence analyses assumed roughly uniform sequencing depth across donors, an assumption that may not hold. According to a later analysis, parvovirus B19, influenza, CMV and Epstein-Barr virus appeared linked to several top co-occurrence clusters. In a later analysis, TCR association rates were found to vary across HLA loci, with the most associated TCRs seen for DRB1 alleles and the fewest for HLA-C alleles. Cytomegalovirus status was reported to be diagnosed by the classifier with high specificity and sensitivity in both the original and validation cohorts. At a false discovery rate of 0.05, a later analysis linked fewer than 20,000 TCR beta sequences to specific HLA alleles. The only immune exposure information available for the cohort was CMV serostatus. Because counts were too low, around 17 rarely observed V segments, including chromosome 9 orphons, were left out of the earlier analysis of a few hundred of the donors. Only TCR beta chains were sequenced in this cohort, and the absence of alpha or paired-chain data limited detectable features. Because some donors lacked HLA typing at each locus, the association tests relied only on the typed subset. A further reported finding was that TCR beta sequences accurately predicted the HLA-A and HLA-B alleles for most subjects in the first cohort. The sequencing pipeline was judged likely to have produced a cluster of highly shared sequence variants as a technical artifact. Broadly in line with IMGT annotations, most TCR beta V segments showed up in productive rearrangements about 87% or about 30% of the time in an earlier analysis of roughly 590 of the donors. An association between a missense DCLRE1C variant and V-gene and J-gene trimming of TCR beta chains was found in a later genetic analysis and replicated in an independent cohort. According to a later genetic analysis, donors in an Asian-associated ancestry cluster had fewer N-insertions in productive TCRs than the approximately 710-donor mean. The study gave a list of more than 150 TCR beta chains associated with cytomegalovirus. The authors suggested that the approach could potentially be generalized to other disease states and immunological phenotypes. Linkage disequilibrium might explain the correlated functional status among segregating V segments, but an unknown experimental factor could not be excluded.

The receptor library was made with the immunoSEQ multiplex PCR assay. For the multiplex PCR, a mixture combining 60 forward primers for TCR Vbeta segments and 13 reverse primers for TCR Jbeta segments was used. The CDR3 region of rearranged TCR beta genes was amplified from genomic DNA by a multiplex PCR assay. Amplified TCR beta libraries were sequenced as 87-base-pair reads on the Illumina HiSeq System. From the authors' description of their analysis: A later analysis tallied roughly 80 million unique TCR beta chains across the approximately 670 repertoires, and about 12 million of those chains were shared by two or more donors. Raw reads were error-corrected and collapsed into unique sequences by a nearest-neighbor algorithm in which closely related sequences were merged to remove PCR and sequencing errors. To assign V, D and J gene segments, CDR3 sequences were aligned to IMGT reference sequences. For a sequence to be retained, at least a six-nucleotide match to both a V gene segment and a J gene segment was required. A rearrangement counted as productive if the CDR3 had no stop codons and remained in frame with V and J, and every other rearrangement counted as non-productive. CDR3 was defined by IMGT convention, running from the second conserved V-encoded cysteine to the conserved J-encoded phenylalanine. The earlier analysis of roughly 590 of the donors excluded sequences that lacked an unambiguous match to a single V gene segment. An earlier analysis of fewer than 750 of the donors called V segments functional above 56.7% productive rearrangements and segregating when the between-donor standard deviation exceeded 5%. A statistical classification framework was developed to diagnose cytomegalovirus status using the catalog of TCR beta chain sequences. A later analysis assigned V and J genes by comparing TCR nucleotide sequences with IMGT/GENE-DB human TR gene sequences. Using the TCRdist pipeline, a later analysis assigned CDR3 sequences along with most-parsimonious VDJ recombination scenarios. In a later analysis, each TCR beta chain was defined by its CDR3 amino acid sequence together with its V-gene family, and reads without a unique V-gene family were excluded. To address suspected cross-contamination and a sequencing artifact, a later analysis removed under 600 highly shared, low-generation-probability nucleotide sequences. In a later analysis, a clonal expansion index for each public chain was calculated from normalized within-repertoire ranks of inferred template counts. In a later analysis, generation probabilities were computed with a VDJ recombination model fitted to out-of-frame rearrangements, and the resulting probabilities were checked against IGoR. Hypergeometric tests were used in a later analysis to score TCR-TCR, TCR-HLA and TCR-CMV co-occurrence, with a repertoire-size bias correction applied to the TCR pairs. To estimate false discovery rates, a later analysis permuted the HLA or CMV assignments 20 times. In a later analysis, co-occurring TCRs were grouped with DBSCAN, and TCRdist sequence similarity was added when clustering was performed within HLA-allele-positive subsets. Repertoires with fewer than 30,000 or more than 120,000 public chains were left out of co-occurrence clustering, as were about 5 repertoires with anomalous nucleotide sharing. In its TCRdb copy, this immuneACCESS table keeps in-frame sequences only and misses some clones. Where compared with another copy, unresolved V genes explain less than half of these, and the others have no known cause. V and J calls and clone size come straight from that table; D and trimming were deduced from the DNA. This sample has approximately 170,000 clones in its table, and approximately 77% of those were observed once. The leading ten clones occupy approximately 1.5% of the sample.

Looking up the germline V gene yields CDR1 SGDLS and CDR2 YYNGEE. The CDR3 contains 15 residues, cysteine and phenylalanine counted. Here the CDR3 DNA is all that survives: 45 bases in frame from base 1. V is clipped by 4 bases and J by 5 bases, and the sequence between their germline boundaries is 16 bases long. In total, 666 healthy bone marrow donors made up the cohort. All cohort members were sampled while nominally healthy, although unrecorded immune exposures were likely present. The donor was CMV seronegative and was included in the group of 352 seronegative cohort members. Each donor provided a peripheral blood sample, and peripheral blood mononuclear cells were used for TCR beta sequencing. Genomic DNA extraction from the blood cell samples was performed with the Qiagen DNeasy Blood Extraction Kit.

Sequenced sample: PBMCs. The sequence came from a male donor in good health and CMV-seronegative. The chain joins TRBV9 to TRBJ2-1, and possibly TRBD2, on 6 matching bases. Here is the DNA: TGTGCCAGCAGCCCCCACCGGGACTTTCACAATGAGCAGTTCTTC. Translation gives CASSPHRDFHNEQFF.